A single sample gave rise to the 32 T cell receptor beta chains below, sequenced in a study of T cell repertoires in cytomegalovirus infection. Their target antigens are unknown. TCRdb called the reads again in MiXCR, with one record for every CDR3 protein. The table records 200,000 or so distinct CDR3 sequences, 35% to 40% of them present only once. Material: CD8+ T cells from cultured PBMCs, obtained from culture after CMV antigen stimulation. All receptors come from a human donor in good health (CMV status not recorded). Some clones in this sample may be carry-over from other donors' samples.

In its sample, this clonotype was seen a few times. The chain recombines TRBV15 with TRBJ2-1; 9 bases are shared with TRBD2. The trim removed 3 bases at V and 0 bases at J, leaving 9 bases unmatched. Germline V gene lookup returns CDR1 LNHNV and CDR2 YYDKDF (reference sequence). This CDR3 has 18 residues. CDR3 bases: TGTGCCACCAGCAGTCCCGCGGGGGGGGGGTTCTCCTACAATGAGCAGTTCTTC. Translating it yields CATSSPAGGGFSYNEQFF.

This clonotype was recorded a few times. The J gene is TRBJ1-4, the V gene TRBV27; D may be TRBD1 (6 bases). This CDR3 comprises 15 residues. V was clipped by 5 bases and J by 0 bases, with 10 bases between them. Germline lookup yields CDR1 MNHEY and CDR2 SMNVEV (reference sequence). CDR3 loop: CASSRRTATNEKLFF. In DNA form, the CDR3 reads TGTGCCAGCAGTAGGCGGACAGCAACTAATGAAAAACTGTTTTTT.

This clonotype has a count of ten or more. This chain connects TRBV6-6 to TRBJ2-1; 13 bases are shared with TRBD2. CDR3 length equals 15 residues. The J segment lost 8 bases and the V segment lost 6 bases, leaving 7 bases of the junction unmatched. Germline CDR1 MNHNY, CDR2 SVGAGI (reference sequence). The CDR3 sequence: CASRPGLAGVYEQFF. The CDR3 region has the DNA TGTGCCAGCAGACCTGGACTAGCGGGAGTCTATGAGCAGTTCTTC.

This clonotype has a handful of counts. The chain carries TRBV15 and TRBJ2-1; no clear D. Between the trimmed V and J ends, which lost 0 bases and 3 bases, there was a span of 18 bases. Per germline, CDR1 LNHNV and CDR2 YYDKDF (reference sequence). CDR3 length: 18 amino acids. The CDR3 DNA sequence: TGTGCCACCAGCAGAGATCGGGTAGCCCGTCAATTCTACAATGAGCAGTTCTTC. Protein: CATSRDRVARQFYNEQFF. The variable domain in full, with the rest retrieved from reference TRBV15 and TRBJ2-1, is DAMVIQNPRYQVTQFGKPVTLSCSQTLNHNVMYWYQQKSSQAPKLLFHYYDKDFNNEADTPDNFQSRRPNTSFCFLDIRSPGLGDTAMYLCATSRDRVARQFYNEQFFGPGTRLTVL.

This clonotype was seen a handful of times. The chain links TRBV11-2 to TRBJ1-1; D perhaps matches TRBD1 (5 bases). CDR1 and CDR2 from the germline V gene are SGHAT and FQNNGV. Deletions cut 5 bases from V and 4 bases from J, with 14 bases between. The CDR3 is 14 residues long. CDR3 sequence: CASSPYQGFTEAFF. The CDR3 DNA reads TGTGCCAGCAGCCCGTATCAGGGCTTCACTGAAGCTTTCTTT.

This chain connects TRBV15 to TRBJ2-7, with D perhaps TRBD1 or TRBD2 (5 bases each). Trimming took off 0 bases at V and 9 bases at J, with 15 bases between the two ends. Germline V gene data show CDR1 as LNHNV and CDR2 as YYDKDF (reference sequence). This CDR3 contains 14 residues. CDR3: CATSRDGTLYGQYF. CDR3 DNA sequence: TGTGCCACCAGCAGAGATGGGACCCTCTATGGGCAGTACTTC. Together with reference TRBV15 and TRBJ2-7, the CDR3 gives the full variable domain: DAMVIQNPRYQVTQFGKPVTLSCSQTLNHNVMYWYQQKSSQAPKLLFHYYDKDFNNEADTPDNFQSRRPNTSFCFLDIRSPGLGDTAMYLCATSRDGTLYGQYFGPGTRLTVT.

The CDR3 nucleotides read TGTGCCAGCAGCCGGTGGAACGAGCAGTACTTC. Encoded protein: CASSRWNEQYF. The rearrangement links TRBV7-6 to TRBJ2-7; no firm D call. Trimming pared 5 bases from V and 5 bases from J, leaving 7 bases between. Germline CDR1 reads SGHVS; CDR2 reads FNYEAQ. This CDR3 comprises 11 residues.

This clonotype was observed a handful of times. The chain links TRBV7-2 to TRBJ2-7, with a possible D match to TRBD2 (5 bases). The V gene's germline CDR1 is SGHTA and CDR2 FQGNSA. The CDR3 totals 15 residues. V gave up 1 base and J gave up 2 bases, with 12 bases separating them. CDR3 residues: CASSLDQRFTYEQYF. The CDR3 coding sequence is TGTGCCAGCAGCTTAGATCAGCGGTTCACCTACGAGCAGTACTTC.

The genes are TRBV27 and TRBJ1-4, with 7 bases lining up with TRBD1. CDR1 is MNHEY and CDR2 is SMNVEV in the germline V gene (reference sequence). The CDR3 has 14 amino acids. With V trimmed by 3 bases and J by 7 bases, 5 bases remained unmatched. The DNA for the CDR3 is TGTGCCAGCAGTTTCTGGGCAGGGGGTGAAAAACTGTTTTTT. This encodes CASSFWAGGEKLFF.

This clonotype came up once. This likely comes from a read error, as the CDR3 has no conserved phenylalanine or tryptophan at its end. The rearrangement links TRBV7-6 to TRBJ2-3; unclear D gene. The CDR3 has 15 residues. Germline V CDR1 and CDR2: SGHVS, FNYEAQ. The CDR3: CASSFAGSPAETQYL. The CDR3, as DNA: TGTGCCAGCAGCTTCGCTGGAAGTCCCGCAGAGACGCAGTATTTA.

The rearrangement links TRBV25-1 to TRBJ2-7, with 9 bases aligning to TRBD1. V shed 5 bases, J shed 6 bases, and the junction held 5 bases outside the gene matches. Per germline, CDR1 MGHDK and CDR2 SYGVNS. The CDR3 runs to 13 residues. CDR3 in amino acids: CASSRTGVGEQYF. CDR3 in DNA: TGTGCCAGCAGTCGGACAGGGGTCGGCGAGCAGTACTTC.

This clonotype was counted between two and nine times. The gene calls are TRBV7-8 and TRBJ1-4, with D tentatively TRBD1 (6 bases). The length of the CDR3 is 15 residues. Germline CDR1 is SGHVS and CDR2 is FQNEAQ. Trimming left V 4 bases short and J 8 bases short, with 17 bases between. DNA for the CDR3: TGTGCCAGCAGCTGGGGGGCGGGGGCTGGGGAAAAACTGTTTTTT. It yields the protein CASSWGAGAGEKLFF.

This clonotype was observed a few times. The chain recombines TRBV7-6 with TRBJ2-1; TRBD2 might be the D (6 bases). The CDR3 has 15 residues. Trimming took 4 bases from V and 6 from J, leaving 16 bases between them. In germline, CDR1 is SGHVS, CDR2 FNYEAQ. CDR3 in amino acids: CASSSRDSLSNEQFF. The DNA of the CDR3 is TGTGCCAGCAGCTCCCGGGACTCCCTATCCAATGAGCAGTTCTTC.

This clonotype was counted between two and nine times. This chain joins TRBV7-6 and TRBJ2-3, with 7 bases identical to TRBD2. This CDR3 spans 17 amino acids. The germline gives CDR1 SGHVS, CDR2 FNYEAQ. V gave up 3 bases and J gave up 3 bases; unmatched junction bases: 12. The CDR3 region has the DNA TGTGCCAGCAGCTTGTCCCGAGCGGGGAGCTCTACAGATACGCAGTATTTT. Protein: CASSLSRAGSSTDTQYF.

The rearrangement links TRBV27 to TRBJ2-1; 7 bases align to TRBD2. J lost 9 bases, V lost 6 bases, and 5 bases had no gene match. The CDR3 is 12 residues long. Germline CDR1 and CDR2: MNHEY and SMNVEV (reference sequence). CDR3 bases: TGTGCCAGCAGAAGAGGGGAGGGTGAGCAGTTCTTC. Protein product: CASRRGEGEQFF.

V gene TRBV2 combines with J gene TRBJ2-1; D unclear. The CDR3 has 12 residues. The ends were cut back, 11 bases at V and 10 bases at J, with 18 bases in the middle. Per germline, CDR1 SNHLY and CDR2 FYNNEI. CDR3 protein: CAVARAKREQFF. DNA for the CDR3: TGTGCCGTCGCTAGGGCTAAACGCGAGCAGTTCTTC.

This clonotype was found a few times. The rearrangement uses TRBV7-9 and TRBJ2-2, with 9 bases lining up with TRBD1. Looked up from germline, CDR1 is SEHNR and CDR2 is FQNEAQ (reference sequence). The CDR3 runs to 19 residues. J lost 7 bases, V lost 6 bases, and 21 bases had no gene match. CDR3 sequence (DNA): TGTGCCAGCAGTCACGGACAGGGGCGACACCCTTCCAGTGGCGGGGAGCTGTTTTTT. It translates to CASSHGQGRHPSSGGELFF.

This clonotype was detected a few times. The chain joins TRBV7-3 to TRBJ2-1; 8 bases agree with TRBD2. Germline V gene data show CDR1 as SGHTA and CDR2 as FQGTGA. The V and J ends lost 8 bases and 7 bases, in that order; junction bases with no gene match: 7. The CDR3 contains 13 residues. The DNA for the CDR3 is TGTGCCAGCGGGGCGGGAGGATATAATGAGCAGTTCTTC. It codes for CASGAGGYNEQFF. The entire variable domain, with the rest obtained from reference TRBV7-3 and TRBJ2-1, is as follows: GAGVSQTPSNKVTEKGKYVELRCDPISGHTALYWYRQSLGQGPEFLIYFQGTGAADDSGLPNDRFFAVRPEGSVSTLKIQRTERGDSAVYLCASGAGGYNEQFFGPGTRLTVL.

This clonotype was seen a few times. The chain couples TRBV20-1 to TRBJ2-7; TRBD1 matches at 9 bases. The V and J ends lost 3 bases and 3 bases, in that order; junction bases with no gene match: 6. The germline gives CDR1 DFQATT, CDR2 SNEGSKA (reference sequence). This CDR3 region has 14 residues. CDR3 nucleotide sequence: TGCAGTGCTAGCGACAGGGGGGACCTCTACGAGCAGTACTTC. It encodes CSASDRGDLYEQYF.

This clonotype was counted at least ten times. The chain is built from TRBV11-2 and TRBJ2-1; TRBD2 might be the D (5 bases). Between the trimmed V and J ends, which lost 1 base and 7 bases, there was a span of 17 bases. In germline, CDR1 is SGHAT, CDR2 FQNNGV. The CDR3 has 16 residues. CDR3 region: CASSLAATAGGNEQFF. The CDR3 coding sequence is TGTGCCAGCAGCTTAGCAGCGACGGCGGGTGGGAATGAGCAGTTCTTC.

The CDR3 nucleotides read TGCAGTGCCCTCAGACCGGGACATAGTCGTGGAGGCTACACCTTC. Residues: CSALRPGHSRGGYTF. This chain connects TRBV20-1 to TRBJ1-2, with D tentatively TRBD1 (6 bases). The CDR3 is 15 amino acids. Looked up from germline, CDR1 is DFQATT and CDR2 is SNEGSKA (reference sequence). V gave up 6 bases and J gave up 8 bases, with 25 bases separating them.

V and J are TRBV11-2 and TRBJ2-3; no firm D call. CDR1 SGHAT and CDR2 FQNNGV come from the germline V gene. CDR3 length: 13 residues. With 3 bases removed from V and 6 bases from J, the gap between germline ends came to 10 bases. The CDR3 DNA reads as TGTGCCAGCAGCTTTTGGTCTGCGGATACGCAGTATTTT. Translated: CASSFWSADTQYF.

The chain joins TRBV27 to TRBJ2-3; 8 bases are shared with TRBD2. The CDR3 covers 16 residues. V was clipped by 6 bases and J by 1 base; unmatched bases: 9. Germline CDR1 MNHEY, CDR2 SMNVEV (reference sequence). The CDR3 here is CASRAVAGLGTDTQYF. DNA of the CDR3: TGTGCCAGCAGGGCTGTAGCGGGATTGGGCACAGATACGCAGTATTTT.

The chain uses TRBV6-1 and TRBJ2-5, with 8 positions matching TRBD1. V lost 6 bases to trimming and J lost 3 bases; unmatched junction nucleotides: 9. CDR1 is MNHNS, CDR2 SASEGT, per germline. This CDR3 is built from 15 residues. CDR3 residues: CASRIPGQEEETQYF. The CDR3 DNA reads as TGTGCCAGCAGGATTCCGGGACAGGAGGAAGAGACCCAGTACTTC.

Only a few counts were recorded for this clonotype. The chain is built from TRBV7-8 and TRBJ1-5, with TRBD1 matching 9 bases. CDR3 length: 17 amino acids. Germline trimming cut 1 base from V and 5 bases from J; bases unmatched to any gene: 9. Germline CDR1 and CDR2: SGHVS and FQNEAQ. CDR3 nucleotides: TGTGCCAGCAGCTTAGGATTCGGGACAGGGCAGGATCAGCCCCAGCATTTT. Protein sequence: CASSLGFGTGQDQPQHF.

CDR3 coding DNA: TGTGCCAGCAGCCTATTCCCGGGACAGGAGAAAGCTTTCTTT. It translates to CASSLFPGQEKAFF. The chain joins TRBV7-3 to TRBJ1-1; 8 bases align to TRBD1. Trimming cost V 5 bases and J 9 bases; bases outside gene matches: 11. This CDR3 is 14 amino acids long. In germline, CDR1 is SGHTA, CDR2 FQGTGA.

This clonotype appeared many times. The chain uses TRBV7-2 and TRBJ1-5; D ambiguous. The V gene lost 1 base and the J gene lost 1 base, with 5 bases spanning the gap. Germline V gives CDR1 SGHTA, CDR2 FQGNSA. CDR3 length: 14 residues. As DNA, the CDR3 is TGTGCCAGCAGCTTAGTTTGGAGCAATCAGCCCCAGCATTTT. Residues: CASSLVWSNQPQHF.

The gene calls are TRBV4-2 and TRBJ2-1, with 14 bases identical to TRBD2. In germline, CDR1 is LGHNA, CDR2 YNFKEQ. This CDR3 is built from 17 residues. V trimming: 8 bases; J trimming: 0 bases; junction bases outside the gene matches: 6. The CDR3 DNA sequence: TGTGCCAGCGATGGGACTAGCGGGAGTAGCTCCTACAATGAGCAGTTCTTC. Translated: CASDGTSGSSSYNEQFF.

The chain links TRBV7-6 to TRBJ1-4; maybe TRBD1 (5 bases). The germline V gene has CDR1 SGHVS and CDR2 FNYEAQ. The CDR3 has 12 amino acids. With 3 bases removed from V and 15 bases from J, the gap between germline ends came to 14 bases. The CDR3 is CASSFGRDPLFF. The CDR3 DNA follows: TGTGCCAGCAGCTTTGGGAGGGACCCATTGTTTTTT.

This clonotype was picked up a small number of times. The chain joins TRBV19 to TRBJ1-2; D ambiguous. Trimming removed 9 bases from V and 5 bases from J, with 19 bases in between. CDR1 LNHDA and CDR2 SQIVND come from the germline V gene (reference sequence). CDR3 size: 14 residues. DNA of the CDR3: TGTGCCAGCTCCACTTTAGGTGTAGGGTATGGCTACACCTTC. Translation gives CASSTLGVGYGYTF.

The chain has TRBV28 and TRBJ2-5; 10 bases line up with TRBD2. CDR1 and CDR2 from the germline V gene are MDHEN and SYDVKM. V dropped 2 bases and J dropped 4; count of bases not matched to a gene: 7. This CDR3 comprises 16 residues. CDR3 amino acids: CASSLRLAGAGETQYF. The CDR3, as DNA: TGTGCCAGCAGTTTAAGGCTAGCGGGAGCGGGAGAGACCCAGTACTTC.

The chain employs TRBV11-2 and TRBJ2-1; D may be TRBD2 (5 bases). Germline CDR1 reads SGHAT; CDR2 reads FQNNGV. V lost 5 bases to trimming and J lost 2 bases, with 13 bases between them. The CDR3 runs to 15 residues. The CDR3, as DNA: TGTGCCAGCAGCCTCTCGGGAAGCGCCTACAATGAGCAGTTCTTC. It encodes CASSLSGSAYNEQFF.